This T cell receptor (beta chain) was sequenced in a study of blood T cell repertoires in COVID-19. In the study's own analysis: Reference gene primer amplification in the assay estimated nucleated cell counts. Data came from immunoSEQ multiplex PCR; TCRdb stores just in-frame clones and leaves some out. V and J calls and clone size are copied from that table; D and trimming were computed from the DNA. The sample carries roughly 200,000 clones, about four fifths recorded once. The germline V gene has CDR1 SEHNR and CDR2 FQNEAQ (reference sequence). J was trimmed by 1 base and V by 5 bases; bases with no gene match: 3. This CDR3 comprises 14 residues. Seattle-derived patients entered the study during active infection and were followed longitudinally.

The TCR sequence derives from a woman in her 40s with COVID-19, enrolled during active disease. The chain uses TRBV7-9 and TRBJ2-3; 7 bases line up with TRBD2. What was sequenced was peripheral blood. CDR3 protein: CASSPRGGTDTQYF. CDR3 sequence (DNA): TGTGCCAGCAGCCCTCGGGGGGGCACAGATACGCAGTATTTT.